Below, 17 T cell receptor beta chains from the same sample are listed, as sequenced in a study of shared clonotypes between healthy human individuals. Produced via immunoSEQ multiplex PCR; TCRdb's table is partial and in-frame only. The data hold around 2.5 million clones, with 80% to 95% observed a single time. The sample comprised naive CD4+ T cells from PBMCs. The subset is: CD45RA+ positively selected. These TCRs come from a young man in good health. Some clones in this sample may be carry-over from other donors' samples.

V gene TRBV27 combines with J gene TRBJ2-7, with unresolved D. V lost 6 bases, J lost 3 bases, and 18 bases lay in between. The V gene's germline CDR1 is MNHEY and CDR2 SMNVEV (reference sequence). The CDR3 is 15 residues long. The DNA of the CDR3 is TGTGCCAGCAGCCAGAAAGGCACGACCTTCTACGAGCAGTACTTC. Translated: CASSQKGTTFYEQYF.

The CDR3 protein is CASSLLREAETQYF. CDR3 nucleotide sequence: TGCGCCAGCAGCTTGTTGAGGGAGGCAGAGACCCAGTACTTC. The chain uses TRBV5-1 and TRBJ2-5; TRBD2 is a possible D gene (6 bases). V lost 1 base, J lost 4 bases, and 11 bases lay in between. The CDR3 contains 14 residues. CDR1 and CDR2 (germline): SGHRS, YFSETQ.

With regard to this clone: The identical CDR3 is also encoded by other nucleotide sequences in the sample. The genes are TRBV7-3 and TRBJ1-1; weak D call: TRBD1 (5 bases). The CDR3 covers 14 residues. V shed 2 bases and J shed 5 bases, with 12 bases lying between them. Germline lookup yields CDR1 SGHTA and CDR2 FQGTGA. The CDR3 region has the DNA TGTGCCAGCAGCTTAGAGGGGCGGGGGACTGAAGCTTTCTTT. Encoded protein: CASSLEGRGTEAFF.

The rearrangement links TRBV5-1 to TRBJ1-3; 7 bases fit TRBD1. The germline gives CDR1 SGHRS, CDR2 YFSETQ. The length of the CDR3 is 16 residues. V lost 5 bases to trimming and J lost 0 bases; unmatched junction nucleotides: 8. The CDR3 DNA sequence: TGCGCCAGCAGGTCCTCCGGGACAGTCTCTGGAAACACCATATATTTT. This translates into CASRSSGTVSGNTIYF.

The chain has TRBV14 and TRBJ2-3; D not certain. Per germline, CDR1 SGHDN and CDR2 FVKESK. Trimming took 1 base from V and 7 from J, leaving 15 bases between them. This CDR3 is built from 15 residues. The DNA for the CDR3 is TGTGCCAGCAGCCAAGGATCGGTGGTTATGTATACGCAGTATTTT. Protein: CASSQGSVVMYTQYF.

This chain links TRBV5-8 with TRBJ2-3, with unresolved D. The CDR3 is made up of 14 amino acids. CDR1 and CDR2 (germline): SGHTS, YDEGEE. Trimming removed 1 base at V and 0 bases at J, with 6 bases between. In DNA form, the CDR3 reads TGTGCCAGCAGCTTGAGGACGAGCACAGATACGCAGTATTTT. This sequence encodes CASSLRTSTDTQYF.

For the CDR3, the DNA is TGTGCCAGCAGCTTAGGCGCGGGAGGTCTGGGGGAGCAGTTCTTC. This encodes CASSLGAGGLGEQFF. The rearrangement links TRBV7-3 to TRBJ2-1; 8 nucleotides align to TRBD2. J gave up 10 bases and V 2 bases, and 10 bases lay outside the gene matches. This CDR3 has 15 amino acids. CDR1 and CDR2 from the germline V gene are SGHTA and FQGTGA.

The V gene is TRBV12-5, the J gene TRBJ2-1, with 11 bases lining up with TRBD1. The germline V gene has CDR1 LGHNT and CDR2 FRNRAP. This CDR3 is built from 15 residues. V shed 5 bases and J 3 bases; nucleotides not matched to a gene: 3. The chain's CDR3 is CASGPGTGGYNEQFF. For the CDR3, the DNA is TGTGCTAGTGGTCCCGGGACAGGGGGCTACAATGAGCAGTTCTTC.

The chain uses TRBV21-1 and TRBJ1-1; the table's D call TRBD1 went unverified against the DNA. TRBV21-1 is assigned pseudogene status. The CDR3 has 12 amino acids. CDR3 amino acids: CASSNWTGRAFF. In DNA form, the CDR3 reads TGTGCCAGCAGCAACTGGACAGGGAGAGCTTTCTTT.

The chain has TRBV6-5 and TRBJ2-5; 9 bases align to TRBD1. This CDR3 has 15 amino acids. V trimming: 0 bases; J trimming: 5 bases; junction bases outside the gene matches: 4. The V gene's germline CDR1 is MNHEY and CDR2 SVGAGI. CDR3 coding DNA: TGTGCCAGCAGTTACTCAGGGACAGGGTTGGAGACCCAGTACTTC. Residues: CASSYSGTGLETQYF.

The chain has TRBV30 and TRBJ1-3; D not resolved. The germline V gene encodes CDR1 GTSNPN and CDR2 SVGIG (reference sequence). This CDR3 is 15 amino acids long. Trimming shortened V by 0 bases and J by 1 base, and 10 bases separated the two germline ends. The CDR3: CAWSVVMASGNTIYF. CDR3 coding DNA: TGTGCCTGGAGTGTAGTCATGGCTTCTGGAAACACCATATATTTT.

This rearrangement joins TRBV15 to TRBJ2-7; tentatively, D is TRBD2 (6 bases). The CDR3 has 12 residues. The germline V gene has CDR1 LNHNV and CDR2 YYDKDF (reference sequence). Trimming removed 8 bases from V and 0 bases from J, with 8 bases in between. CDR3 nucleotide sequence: TGTGCCACCCGTAGCGGCTCCTACGAGCAGTACTTC. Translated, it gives CATRSGSYEQYF.

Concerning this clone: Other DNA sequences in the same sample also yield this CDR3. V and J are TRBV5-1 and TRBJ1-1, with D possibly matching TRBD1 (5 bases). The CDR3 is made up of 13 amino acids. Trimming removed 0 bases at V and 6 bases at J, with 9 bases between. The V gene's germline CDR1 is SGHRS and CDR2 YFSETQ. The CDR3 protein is CASSLDGGPEAFF. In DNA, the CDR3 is TGCGCCAGCAGCTTGGATGGGGGACCTGAAGCTTTCTTT.

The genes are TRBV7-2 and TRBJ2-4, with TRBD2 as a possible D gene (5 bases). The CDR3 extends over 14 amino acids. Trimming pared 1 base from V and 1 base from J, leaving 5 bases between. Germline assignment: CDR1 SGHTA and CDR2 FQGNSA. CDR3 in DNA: TGTGCCAGCAGCTTAGGCGGGGCCAAAAACATTCAGTACTTC. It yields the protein CASSLGGAKNIQYF.

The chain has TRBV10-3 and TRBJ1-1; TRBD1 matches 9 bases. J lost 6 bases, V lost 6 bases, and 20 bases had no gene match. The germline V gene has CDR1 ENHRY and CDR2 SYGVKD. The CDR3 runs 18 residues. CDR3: CAIRALRTGATSYSEAFF. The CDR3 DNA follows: TGTGCCATCAGGGCCTTGAGGACAGGGGCGACAAGTTACTCTGAAGCTTTCTTT.

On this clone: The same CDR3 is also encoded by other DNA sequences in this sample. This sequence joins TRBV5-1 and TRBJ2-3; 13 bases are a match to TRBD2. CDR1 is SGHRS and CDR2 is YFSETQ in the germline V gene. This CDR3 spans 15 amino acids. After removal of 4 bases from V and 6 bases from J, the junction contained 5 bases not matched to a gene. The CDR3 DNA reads TGCGCCAGCAGCCTGGGACTAGCGGGGACGGATACGCAGTATTTT. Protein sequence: CASSLGLAGTDTQYF.

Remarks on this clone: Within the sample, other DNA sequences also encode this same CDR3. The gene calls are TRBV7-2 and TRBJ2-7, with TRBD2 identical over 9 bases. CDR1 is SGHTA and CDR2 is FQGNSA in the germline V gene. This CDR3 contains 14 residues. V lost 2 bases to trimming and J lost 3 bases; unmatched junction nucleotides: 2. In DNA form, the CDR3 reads TGTGCCAGCAGCTTACTAGCGGGATTCTACGAGCAGTACTTC. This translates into CASSLLAGFYEQYF.